This entry is about one T cell receptor beta chain. The target of this receptor is not known. Per-base qualities were not stored, and no clone one base away is much larger. The library came from 5' RACE. The data were produced on an Illumina HiSeq 2500. A second PCR of about 6 to 11 cycles was run with a J-beta primer mix and a sample-barcoded 5' primer. A template-switch 5' adaptor carrying 12 random nucleotides introduced a unique molecular identifier onto each TCR beta cDNA molecule. At least 2.5 million CDR3-containing paired-end reads were obtained from each sample. First-strand cDNA was synthesized from all RNA with the Mint cDNA synthesis kit, primed by a TRBC-specific oligonucleotide. After uracil-DNA glycosylase treatment, a first 18-cycle PCR used universal primers M1SS and BC2_uni_R on all cDNA. Per the source publication's procedure: For normalization, 1 million high-quality reads, each with a distinct molecular identifier, were randomly selected from each sample. Reads with shared molecular identifiers were discarded instead of being binned into consensus sequences. CDR3 identification, clonotype clustering and error correction used MiTCR with a Q25 quality threshold and the strictest error-elimination algorithm. Lower-bound total TCR beta diversity was estimated with a nonparametric unseen species model using Euler transformation. The public reads were reprocessed in TCRdb via fastp at Q25 and MiXCR, keeping in-frame beta chains. Entries that share a CDR3 protein sequence are merged under the most common genes and DNA. TCRdb assigned the V and J calls; the authors' analysis was not used. This sample comprises about 1 million distinct CDR3 sequences, less than 50% of them detected only once. Of the sample, approximately 19% falls within the top ten clones.

Trimming at the junction amounts to 5 bases on V and 0 bases on J, and the germline ends lie 11 bases apart. The CDR3 contains 14 residues, cysteine and phenylalanine counted. Left in the record is the CDR3 DNA by itself, 42 bases read in frame from the first base. Via the germline V gene, CDR1 is MGHRA and CDR2 YSYEKL. Donors were 35 to 40 systemically healthy Caucasian individuals from Russia aged roughly 6 to 95 years. Each donor gave around 9 milliliters of peripheral blood, collected into EDTA-treated Vacutainer tubes. Ficoll-Paque density-gradient centrifugation was used to isolate PBMCs, with at least 7 million obtained per sample. Trizol reagent was used to extract total RNA from the PBMCs, yielding at least 6 micrograms per sample. For every donor, an aliquot of PBMCs went through flow cytometry to measure the percentages of naive CD45RAhigh/CD27high T cells. The data stem from a study of blood T cells in healthy people across ages (dated by TCRdb to the mid-2010s). With regard to the full study: Template switching captured roughly one uniquely barcoded TCR beta cDNA molecule per two T cells in model experiments. Age-related changes in TCR beta repertoire diversity were measured in the study by deep sequencing normalized with unique cDNA molecular identifiers. The donors were divided into four age groups: young (average around 16 years), middle-aged (roughly 40), aged (approximately 62) and long-lived (roughly 82). To avoid experimental bias, donors of different ages were spread randomly across the sequencing lanes. Two additional independent replicas of 1 million unique cDNA reads from the same blood draw were analyzed for two donors (one aged 18 to 30 and one aged 80 or older).

Results and caveats for the whole study, not just this receptor: Compared with the aged group, the long-lived group had more naive CD4+ T cells, fewer expanded clones and increased TCR diversity, a pattern suggesting age selection. Total diversity estimates from one million sequenced T cells were considered lower bounds and underestimates. Since profiling was done on bulk unsorted PBMCs, naive and antigen-experienced compartments could not be conclusively compared. Donor CMV infection status was unknown, potentially confounding age-related changes in expanded clonotypes. As age increased, observed TCR beta diversity per million T cells dropped in a roughly linear way, and a significant reduction was already evident by age about 36. There was a strong correlation between observed TCR beta diversity and the percentage of naive T cells measured by flow cytometry.

The clonotype was recovered from a woman aged 55-70 years in good health. Specimen: blood. The chain joins TRBV4-1 to TRBJ2-7; tentative D gene TRBD2, with 5 bases matching. For the CDR3, the sequence is CASSFERFSYEQYF. The bases are TGCGCCAGCAGCTTTGAGCGGTTCTCCTACGAGCAGTACTTC.